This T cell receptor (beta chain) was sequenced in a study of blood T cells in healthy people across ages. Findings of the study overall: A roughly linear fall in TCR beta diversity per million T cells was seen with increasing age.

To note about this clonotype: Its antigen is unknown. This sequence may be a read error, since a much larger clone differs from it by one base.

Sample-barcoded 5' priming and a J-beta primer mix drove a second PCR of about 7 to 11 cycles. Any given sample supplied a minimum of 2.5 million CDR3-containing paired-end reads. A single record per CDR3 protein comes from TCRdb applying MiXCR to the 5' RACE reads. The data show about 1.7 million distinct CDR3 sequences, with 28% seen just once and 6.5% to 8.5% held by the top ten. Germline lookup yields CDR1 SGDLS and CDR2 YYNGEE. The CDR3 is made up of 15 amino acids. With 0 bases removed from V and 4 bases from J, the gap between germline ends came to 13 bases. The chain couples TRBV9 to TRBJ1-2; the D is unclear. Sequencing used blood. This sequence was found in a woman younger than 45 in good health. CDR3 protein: CASSVDGQEGYGYTF. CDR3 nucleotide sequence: TGTGCCAGCAGCGTAGATGGGCAGGAGGGCTATGGCTACACCTTC.